This is a list of T cell receptor beta chains from one sample in a study of shared clonotypes between healthy human individuals. Measured with immunoSEQ multiplex PCR; TCRdb has only the in-frame clones, and not every one. This table holds about 520,000 clones, around 95% found once. Sequenced: naive CD4+ T cells sorted from blood. These receptors were taken from a woman in her 30s in good health. Both conserved end residues are part of each CDR3. A D gene is named only where the DNA matches it firmly. Only part of the rows carry a size: once, few, many, or a class if the clone is expanded.

TRBV12-5	-	TRBJ1-2	-	TGTGCTAGTGGTCCGGGGACTGGATGGGGCTACACCTTC	CASGPGTGWGYTF
TRBV15	TRBD2	TRBJ2-1	-	TGTGCCACCAGCAGAGCAAGTACCGGGACTAGCGGGAGGTATGAGCAGTTCTTC	CATSRASTGTSGRYEQFF
TRBV5-4	-	TRBJ2-1	once	TGTGCCAGCAGCTTGGGTGGCGGGAACTACAATGAGCAGTTCTTC	CASSLGGGNYNEQFF
TRBV29-1	-	TRBJ2-7	-	TGCAGCGTTGTTCCCGGGCTCCATCGTTACGAGCAGTACTTC	CSVVPGLHRYEQYF
TRBV5-6	TRBD2	TRBJ2-7	-	TGTGCCAGCAGCTTGGTCGGGAGGGAACCCTACGAGCAGTACTTC	CASSLVGREPYEQYF
TRBV30	-	TRBJ1-6	-	TGTGCCTGGAGTGTATCCGGTAATTCACCCCTCCACTTT	CAWSVSGNSPLHF
TRBV7-8	-	TRBJ2-5	-	TGTGCCAGCAGCTTAGCGGTGTTAGGGCAAGGGACCCAGTACTTC	CASSLAVLGQGTQYF
TRBV5-1	TRBD2	TRBJ2-5	-	TGCGCCAGCAGTTCCGGGACTAGCGGGGTCGGGGAGACCCAGTACTTC	CASSSGTSGVGETQYF
TRBV4-1	TRBD1	TRBJ2-7	-	TGCGCCAGCAGTCCGACAGGGAGATGGGAGCAGTACTTC	CASSPTGRWEQYF
TRBV28	-	TRBJ1-2	few	TGTGCCAGCAGTAGACGCTTGGACTATGGCTACACCTTC	CASSRRLDYGYTF
TRBV11-2	-	TRBJ2-7	-	TGTGCCAGCAGACCCGCCTTCCAGAGAACCTACGAGCAGTACTTC	CASRPAFQRTYEQYF
TRBV19	-	TRBJ2-3	-	TGTGCCAGTAGTATTAGAGGAGTGGATACGCAGTATTTT	CASSIRGVDTQYF
TRBV6-1	-	TRBJ1-1	-	TGTGCCAGCAGTCCGGGGGTGAACACTGAAGCTTTCTTT	CASSPGVNTEAFF
TRBV4-1	TRBD2	TRBJ2-1	-	TGCGCCAGCAGCCAAGGCGGGAGTTCCCTTTTCAATGAGCAGTTCTTC	CASSQGGSSLFNEQFF
TRBV7-9	-	TRBJ2-7	once	TGTGCCAGCAGCTCGGTACAGGGCAACGAGCAGTACTTC	CASSSVQGNEQYF
TRBV7-9	-	TRBJ2-3	-	TGTGCCAGCAGCTTAGAACAGGCAGATACGCAGTATTTT	CASSLEQADTQYF
TRBV6-1	-	TRBJ2-5	once	TGTGCCACTCCAGACTTCACCGAGACCCAGTACTTC	CATPDFTETQYF
TRBV29-1	TRBD2	TRBJ2-3	-	TGCAGCGTCACCCATGCGGGAGTTGGCACAGATACGCAGTATTTT	CSVTHAGVGTDTQYF
TRBV6-5	-	TRBJ2-3	-	TGTGCCAGCAGTTACAGTTCCCGGCCAGATACGCAGTATTTT	CASSYSSRPDTQYF
TRBV5-1	-	TRBJ1-5	-	TGCGCCAGCCCCACTACCGACTGTTTTAGGAAGCCCCAGCATTTT	CASPTTDCFRKPQHF
TRBV28	-	TRBJ2-1	-	TGTGCCAGCAACACCCCGAGCTCCTACAATGAGCAGTTCTTC	CASNTPSSYNEQFF
TRBV19	-	TRBJ2-1	-	TGTGCCAGTAGTATAGCCGGGCGGGGGCAGTTCTTC	CASSIAGRGQFF
TRBV19	TRBD2	TRBJ2-5	-	TGTGCCAGTAGTTACGGTAGCGGGAGCCAAGAGACCCAGTACTTC	CASSYGSGSQETQYF
TRBV11-2	-	TRBJ2-3	-	TGTGCCAGCAGCAGGGGACACCTACCACCCACAGATACGCAGTATTTT	CASSRGHLPPTDTQYF
TRBV7-8	-	TRBJ1-1	-	TGTGCCAGCAGCCCCGCGGGCGCAGGCGACAGGGAAGCTTTCTTT	CASSPAGAGDREAFF
TRBV20-1	-	TRBJ1-1	-	TGCAGTGCTACCCCGAACACTGAAGCTTTCTTT	CSATPNTEAFF
TRBV28	-	TRBJ1-4	-	TGTTGCACTGCCGGAGGGGAAAAACTGTTTTTT	CCTAGGEKLFF
TRBV6-6	-	TRBJ2-3	-	TGTGCCAGCAGTCTCATTCTAGATAGCACAGATACGCAGTATTTT	CASSLILDSTDTQYF
TRBV5-1	TRBD2	TRBJ2-7	-	TGCGCCAGCAGCTTCCGCCGGACTAGCGGGAGGGACGTCCGTTACGACTTCCCCTTCGAGCAGTACTTC	CASSFRRTSGRDVRYDFPFEQYF
TRBV5-4	TRBD2	TRBJ2-3	-	TGTGCCAGTCGAAGCGGGGAAGATACGCAGTATTTT	CASRSGEDTQYF
TRBV5-1	-	TRBJ2-2	-	TGCGCCAGCAGCTCTGGGGAGTCATACACCGGGGAGCTGTTTTTT	CASSSGESYTGELFF